The 26 T cell receptor beta chains reported below all come from one sample, sequenced in a study of multiple sclerosis patients with progressive multifocal leukoencephalopathy. Repertoires were generated with immunoSEQ multiplex PCR, while TCRdb's copy carries only in-frame clones and drops some. Of roughly 34,000 clones listed, about 91% are singletons. Sample time point: before natalizumab initiation. The sequenced material came from PBMCs. The receptors stem from a human donor with multiple sclerosis.

The V call is TRBV18, the J call TRBJ2-7, with D maybe TRBD2 (5 bases). CDR3 size: 12 residues. Per germline, CDR1 KGHSH and CDR2 LQKENI. V was pared by 3 bases and J by 4 bases, with 7 bases between. The CDR3 loop is CASSPRGYEQYF. CDR3 bases: TGTGCCAGCTCACCCCGAGGGTACGAGCAGTACTTC.

The genes are TRBV19 and TRBJ1-5; tentatively, D is TRBD1 (6 bases). This CDR3 is built from 15 residues. V gave up 4 bases and J gave up 5 bases, with 15 bases separating them. Germline CDR1 LNHDA, CDR2 SQIVND (reference sequence). CDR3 in DNA: TGTGCCAGTAGTAGCGGGGGCCCGTCCTATCAGCCCCAGCATTTT. Translation gives CASSSGGPSYQPQHF.

As DNA, the CDR3 is TGTGCCAGCAGCAACCCCCCCGCCGAACCACCGATTTCGGACACTGAAGCTTTCTTT. It is translated as CASSNPPAEPPISDTEAFF. The J gene is TRBJ1-1, the V gene TRBV21-1. TRBV21-1 is a pseudogene locus. The CDR3 spans 19 residues.

The CDR3 bases are TGTGCTAGTGGTTTCCTTGGGACAGGGGATACCCCCCAGTACTTC. Protein product: CASGFLGTGDTPQYF. The genes are TRBV12-5 and TRBJ2-5, with TRBD1 identical over 10 bases. V lost 3 bases, J lost 9 bases, and 10 bases stayed unmatched. This CDR3 contains 15 residues. Germline CDR1 and CDR2: LGHNT and FRNRAP.

The chain uses TRBV27 and TRBJ2-7; TRBD2 aligns across 10 bases. CDR1 MNHEY and CDR2 SMNVEV come from the germline V gene (reference sequence). The V segment lost 4 bases and the J segment 0 bases; nucleotides outside the gene matches: 9. CDR3 length equals 17 residues. The CDR3 DNA reads TGTGCCAGCAGTTCCGCTAGCGGGAGACCTAGCTCCTACGAGCAGTACTTC. This translates into CASSSASGRPSSYEQYF.

This chain uses TRBV4-3 with TRBJ2-1; D is uncertain. With 5 bases removed from V and 1 base from J, the gap between germline ends came to 12 bases. Germline loops: CDR1 LGHNA, CDR2 YSLEER. The CDR3 length is 15 residues. In nucleotides, the CDR3 is TGCGCCAGCAGCTCTCGGACGGATTCCTACAATGAGCAGTTCTTC. As protein: CASSSRTDSYNEQFF.

V usage is TRBV19 and J usage is TRBJ1-4; no reliable D call. CDR3 size: 12 residues. Per the germline V gene, CDR1 is LNHDA and CDR2 is SQIVND (reference sequence). The germline V and J ends were trimmed by 10 bases and 5 bases, with 11 bases remaining between them. The CDR3 DNA reads TGTGCCACAAACAGCCTAAATGAAAAACTGTTTTTT. It codes for CATNSLNEKLFF.

The table lists this clone with a count of one. The chain uses TRBV19 and TRBJ2-5; 9 bases map to TRBD2. The CDR3 has 17 residues. Germline trimming cut 5 bases from V and 0 bases from J; bases unmatched to any gene: 10. Germline CDR1 reads LNHDA; CDR2 reads SQIVND (reference sequence). The DNA for the CDR3 is TGTGCCAGTAGTTCCATTCTAGCGGGGAGGTACCAAGAGACCCAGTACTTC. Protein sequence: CASSSILAGRYQETQYF. Filled out from reference TRBV19 and TRBJ2-5, the complete variable domain reads DGGITQSPKYLFRKEGQNVTLSCEQNLNHDAMYWYRQDPGQGLRLIYYSQIVNDFQKGDIAEGYSVSREKKESFPLTVTSAQKNPTAFYLCASSSILAGRYQETQYFGPGTRLLVL.

This clone was seen only once. The V call is TRBV7-6, the J call TRBJ2-1; 11 bases line up with TRBD2. This CDR3 is built from 15 residues. With 1 base clipped from V and 5 bases from J, the junction kept 1 base outside the gene matches. Germline values: CDR1 SGHVS, CDR2 FNYEAQ. Here the CDR3 reads CASSLGLAGNNEQFF. CDR3 nucleotides: TGTGCCAGCAGCTTAGGACTAGCGGGGAACAATGAGCAGTTCTTC.

This clone was counted a single time. The chain uses TRBV27 and TRBJ1-2, with 8 nucleotides matching TRBD1. Germline V CDR1 and CDR2: MNHEY, SMNVEV (reference sequence). CDR3 length equals 14 residues. Trimming at V came to 5 bases and at J to 4 bases, leaving 6 bases not matched to a gene. CDR3 nucleotide sequence: TGTGCCAGCAGTATAGGACAGGGCGTCTATGGCTACACCTTC. Its protein product is CASSIGQGVYGYTF.

The chain employs TRBV18 and TRBJ2-1; 9 bases fit TRBD1. Per germline, CDR1 KGHSH and CDR2 LQKENI. The CDR3 spans 16 residues. Trimming at V came to 3 bases and at J to 10 bases, leaving 13 bases not matched to a gene. For the CDR3, the DNA is TGTGCCAGCTCACCCTTACAGGGGGCGCTGTTAGAAGAGCAGTTCTTC. This gives the protein CASSPLQGALLEEQFF.

J is TRBJ1-1 and V is TRBV5-6, with D maybe TRBD1 (6 bases). Trimming shortened V by 6 bases and J by 1 base, and 19 bases separated the two germline ends. The CDR3 is 16 amino acids. Germline CDR1 reads SGHDT; CDR2 reads YYEEEE. As DNA, the CDR3 is TGTGCCAGCATCAAGAACAGGGTATCTAGGAACACTGAAGCTTTCTTT. Translating it yields CASIKNRVSRNTEAFF.

In its sample, this clone was seen once. This rearrangement joins TRBV7-9 to TRBJ2-5; 9 bases align to TRBD2. Gene TRBJ2-7 matches the end of the DNA better, so the J call may be wrong. Germline CDR1 reads SEHNR; CDR2 reads FQNEAQ (reference sequence). The CDR3 extends over 15 amino acids. CDR3 DNA: TGTGCCAGCAGCTTAGCGGGACTAGCTTTCCACGAGCAGTACTTC. Its translation: CASSLAGLAFHEQYF.

The V call is TRBV5-1, the J call TRBJ2-1; the match to TRBD1 covers 10 bases. Trimming removed 4 bases from V and 6 bases from J; junction bases left unmatched: 7. The V gene's germline CDR1 is SGHRS and CDR2 YFSETQ. The CDR3 is 15 amino acids. The CDR3 DNA reads TGCGCCAGCAGCCGGAGTGGGGACAGGGGCAATGAGCAGTTCTTC. This sequence encodes CASSRSGDRGNEQFF.

The chain joins TRBV28 to TRBJ2-5; 11 bases agree with TRBD1. The J call is uncertain, as TRBJ2-7 better fits the DNA end. The CDR3 extends over 14 amino acids. CDR1 and CDR2 (germline): MDHEN, SYDVKM. CDR3 in amino acids: CASFAGQGADEQYF. The CDR3 bases are TGTGCCAGCTTTGCTGGACAGGGGGCGGACGAGCAGTACTTC.

CDR3 in amino acids: CASQETSDSYEQYF. CDR3 in DNA: TGCGCCAGCCAAGAGACTAGCGACTCCTACGAGCAGTACTTC. The V call is TRBV5-1, the J call TRBJ2-7; TRBD2 matches at 8 bases. V shed 7 bases, J shed 0 bases, and the junction held 6 bases outside the gene matches. CDR1 and CDR2 (germline): SGHRS, YFSETQ. This CDR3 is built from 14 residues.

The chain links TRBV19 to TRBJ2-5, with D perhaps matching TRBD1 or TRBD2 (5 bases each). The DNA end favors TRBJ2-7, so the J call may be wrong. CDR3 length: 13 residues. CDR1 is LNHDA, CDR2 SQIVND, per germline (reference sequence). This chain's CDR3 is CASRRDARNEQYF. The CDR3 DNA sequence: TGTGCCAGTAGACGGGACGCGAGGAACGAGCAGTACTTC.

This chain links TRBV10-3 with TRBJ1-1; unclear D gene. The CDR3 spans 11 residues. Germline V gene data show CDR1 as ENHRY and CDR2 as SYGVKD. Written as DNA, the CDR3 is TGTGGCTCCGGTTCAGGCGCCCGAACTTTCTTT. Translated: CGSGSGARTFF.

V usage is TRBV28 and J usage is TRBJ2-5; TRBD2 agrees at 10 bases. The DNA end favors TRBJ2-7, so the J call may be wrong. The CDR3 has 17 residues. Per germline, CDR1 MDHEN and CDR2 SYDVKM. The CDR3 DNA reads TGTGCCAGCAGTCTTCGGGGTAGGCTAGCGGGAGCCTACGAGCAGTACTTC. Encoded protein: CASSLRGRLAGAYEQYF.

The chain carries TRBV5-6 and TRBJ1-2; D remains ambiguous. From germline, CDR1 is SGHDT and CDR2 YYEEEE. The CDR3 sequence is 15 residues long. V was pared by 0 bases and J by 1 base, with 10 bases between. The CDR3 nucleotides are TGTGCCAGCAGCTTGGCTGGATTGGGTAACTATGGCTACACCTTC. Translating gives CASSLAGLGNYGYTF. Drawing the rest from reference TRBV5-6 and TRBJ1-2, the complete variable domain is DAGVTQSPTHLIKTRGQQVTLRCSPKSGHDTVSWYQQALGQGPQFIFQYYEEEERQRGNFPDRFSGHQFPNYSSELNVNALLLGDSALYLCASSLAGLGNYGYTFGSGTRLTVV.

The chain joins TRBV4-2 to TRBJ2-7; D not resolved. The germline V gene has CDR1 LGHNA and CDR2 YNFKEQ. The CDR3 has 14 amino acids. The V and J ends lost 0 bases and 2 bases respectively, with 8 bases between them. CDR3: CASSQDLIAYEQYF. Here the CDR3 DNA reads TGTGCCAGCAGCCAAGATCTTATCGCCTACGAGCAGTACTTC.

The chain employs TRBV11-1 and TRBJ1-1, with D possibly matching TRBD1 (6 bases). Germline loops: CDR1 SGHAT, CDR2 FQDESV (reference sequence). This CDR3 spans 14 amino acids. V was trimmed by 6 bases and J by 4 bases, leaving 15 bases between them. The CDR3 reads CASSQQGVTTEAFF. CDR3 DNA: TGTGCCAGCAGTCAACAGGGTGTTACCACTGAAGCTTTCTTT. Full variable domain (outside the CDR3, taken from reference TRBV11-1 and TRBJ1-1): EAEVAQSPRYKITEKSQAVAFWCDPISGHATLYWYRQILGQGPELLVQFQDESVVDDSQLPKDRFSAERLKGVDSTLKIQPAELGDSAMYLCASSQQGVTTEAFFGQGTRLTVV.

In this sample, this clone turned up once. This chain joins TRBV28 and TRBJ2-3, with D perhaps matching TRBD1 (6 bases). The germline CDR1 and CDR2 sequences are MDHEN and SYDVKM. V was cut by 2 bases and J by 14 bases, with 11 bases left in between. The CDR3 extends over 11 amino acids. The CDR3 DNA reads as TGTGCCAGCAGTTTACAGGGGAAGTGGTATTTT. Amino acids: CASSLQGKWYF.

The rearrangement links TRBV6-1 to TRBJ2-7; D is possibly TRBD2 (5 bases). This CDR3 is built from 12 residues. The V gene's germline CDR1 is MNHNS and CDR2 SASEGT. V lost 8 bases, J lost 2 bases, and 10 bases lay in between. CDR3 bases: TGTGCCAGCTCGGACTCACCCTACGAGCAGTACTTC. Translated, it gives CASSDSPYEQYF.

V gene TRBV29-1 combines with J gene TRBJ1-6; no firm D call. Between the trimmed V and J ends, which lost 4 bases and 8 bases, there was a span of 9 bases. Germline CDR1 SQVTM, CDR2 ANQGSEA. The CDR3 is 12 residues long. The CDR3: CSVGDRDSPLHF. The CDR3, as DNA: TGCAGCGTTGGGGATCGGGATTCACCCCTCCACTTT.

The CDR3: CASSPLTGENTEAFF. The CDR3 nucleotides are TGCGCCAGCAGCCCGTTGACAGGGGAGAACACTGAAGCTTTCTTT. This rearrangement joins TRBV5-1 to TRBJ1-1; 8 bases fit TRBD1. V trimming: 4 bases; J trimming: 1 base; junction bases outside the gene matches: 6. This CDR3 spans 15 amino acids. Germline CDR1 and CDR2: SGHRS and YFSETQ.